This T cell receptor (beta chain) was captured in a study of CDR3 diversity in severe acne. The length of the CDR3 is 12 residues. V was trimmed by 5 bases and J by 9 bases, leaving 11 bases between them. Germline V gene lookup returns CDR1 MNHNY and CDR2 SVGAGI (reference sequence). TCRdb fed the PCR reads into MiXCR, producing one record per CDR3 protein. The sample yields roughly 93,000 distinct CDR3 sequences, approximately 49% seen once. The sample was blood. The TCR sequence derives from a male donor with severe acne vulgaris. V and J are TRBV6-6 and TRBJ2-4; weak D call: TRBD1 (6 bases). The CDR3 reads CASSRQAGIQYF. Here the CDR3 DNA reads TGTGCCAGCAGTAGACAGGCGGGCATTCAGTACTTC.